The 21 T cell receptor beta chains below all came from one sample that was sequenced in a study of regulatory T cells in long-lasting Graves disease. Time point given: newly diagnosed GD, antithyroid drugs for less than 3 months. PBMCs were the source of the RNA used for TCR sequencing. HTBI primers from iRepertoire and Arm-PCR of CDR3 regions yielded the TCR beta libraries. TCRdb passed the multiplex PCR reads through MiXCR, listing each CDR3 protein once. The data contain about 420,000 distinct CDR3 sequences, less than 20% of them singletons. In addition, the sample was reused for a study of T cells in Graves' hyperthyroidism and ophthalmopathy.

This specimen consisted of peripheral blood mononuclear cells (PBMCs), obtained at new diagnosis, from a patient treated with antithyroid drugs. These receptors came from a woman between 18 and 29 years old with Graves disease.

This clonotype was found many times. The rearrangement links TRBV12-3 or TRBV12-4 to TRBJ2-3; tentative D call: TRBD2 (6 bases). This CDR3 is built from 17 residues. Trimming left V 2 bases short and J 1 base short, with 16 bases between. The CDR3 spells CASSLIIGGKGTDTQYF. In nucleotides, the CDR3 is TGTGCCAGCAGTTTAATCATCGGCGGGAAGGGCACAGATACGCAGTATTTT.

This clonotype showed up many times. This sequence joins TRBV18 and TRBJ2-5; D is possibly TRBD2 (6 bases). The V and J ends lost 5 bases and 2 bases respectively, with 9 bases between them. Germline V gives CDR1 KGHSH, CDR2 LQKENI. The CDR3 has 13 residues. The CDR3 sequence: CASSATRQETQYF. The CDR3 nucleotides read TGTGCCAGCTCAGCGACTAGACAAGAGACCCAGTACTTC.

This clonotype has a count of ten or more. The V call is TRBV28, the J call TRBJ2-1; possibly TRBD1 for D (5 bases). The CDR3 extends over 14 amino acids. V was cut by 5 bases and J by 5 bases, with 13 bases left in between. Germline assignment: CDR1 MDHEN and CDR2 SYDVKM. In DNA form, the CDR3 reads TGTGCCAGCAGTGCGCCGACAGCTGACAATGAGCAGTTCTTC. The encoded protein is CASSAPTADNEQFF.

This clonotype was recorded at least ten times. The gene calls are TRBV11-2 and TRBJ2-7; the D is unclear. There are 13 residues in the CDR3. Trimming stripped 7 bases from V and 2 bases from J, with 12 bases between. Germline V gives CDR1 SGHAT, CDR2 FQNNGV. As DNA, the CDR3 is TGTGCCAGCACCCTTGGGCGCCCCTACGAGCAGTACTTC. As protein: CASTLGRPYEQYF.

This clonotype was seen at least ten times. This sequence joins TRBV5-1 and TRBJ2-1, with 9 bases that match TRBD2. This CDR3 comprises 15 residues. J gave up 7 bases and V 4 bases, and 9 bases lay outside the gene matches. Looked up from germline, CDR1 is SGHRS and CDR2 is YFSETQ. CDR3 sequence: CASSAGLALQNEQFF. The CDR3 DNA reads as TGCGCCAGCAGCGCGGGACTAGCCCTCCAAAATGAGCAGTTCTTC. The whole variable domain, filled in from reference TRBV5-1 and TRBJ2-1, reads KAGVTQTPRYLIKTRGQQVTLSCSPISGHRSVSWYQQTPGQGLQFLFEYFSETQRNKGNFPGRFSGRQFSNSRSEMNVSTLELGDSALYLCASSAGLALQNEQFFGPGTRLTVL.

This clonotype came up a few times. The chain uses TRBV28 and TRBJ2-1; either TRBD1 or TRBD2 may supply D (5 bases each). CDR3 length: 16 amino acids. Germline V gene lookup returns CDR1 MDHEN and CDR2 SYDVKM. Between the trimmed V and J ends, which lost 6 bases and 1 base, there was a span of 16 bases. Here the CDR3 reads CASRQLRGTSYNEQFF. CDR3 nucleotides: TGTGCCAGCAGACAACTTCGGGGCACTTCCTACAATGAGCAGTTCTTC.

This clonotype occurred a few times. The chain employs TRBV29-1 and TRBJ1-2; the D is unclear. The ends were cut back, 6 bases at V and 7 bases at J, with 18 bases in the middle. The CDR3 totals 13 residues. Germline V gene data show CDR1 as SQVTM and CDR2 as ANQGSEA. CDR3 in amino acids: CSVSRGNEGGYTF. CDR3 sequence (DNA): TGCAGCGTCTCCCGCGGGAATGAAGGTGGCTACACCTTC.

The table lists this clonotype with a few counts. The CDR3 reads CASSTGPSAGTEAFF. CDR3 DNA: TGTGCCAGTAGTACCGGACCCTCCGCGGGCACTGAAGCTTTCTTT. V gene TRBV19 combines with J gene TRBJ1-1; D remains ambiguous. The CDR3 runs 15 residues. Trimming cost V 4 bases and J 4 bases, with 16 bases left between them. The V gene's germline CDR1 is LNHDA and CDR2 SQIVND (reference sequence).

A few counts support this clonotype. This sequence joins TRBV5-6 and TRBJ2-1; D might be TRBD1 or TRBD2, each matching 5 bases. The CDR3 covers 11 residues. Germline V gives CDR1 SGHDT, CDR2 YYEEEE. V dropped 1 base and J dropped 14 bases, with 10 bases sitting between them. In DNA form, the CDR3 reads TGTGCCAGCAGCTTGCCGGGGCAAGAGTTCTTC. Translation gives CASSLPGQEFF. Using reference TRBV5-6 and TRBJ2-1 for the parts outside the CDR3, the full variable domain is DAGVTQSPTHLIKTRGQQVTLRCSPKSGHDTVSWYQQALGQGPQFIFQYYEEEERQRGNFPDRFSGHQFPNYSSELNVNALLLGDSALYLCASSLPGQEFFGPGTRLTVL.

The gene calls are TRBV18 and TRBJ1-3; D gene unclear. Germline CDR1 and CDR2: KGHSH and LQKENI. V was trimmed by 2 bases and J by 4 bases, leaving 12 bases between them. This CDR3 comprises 15 residues. DNA for the CDR3: TGTGCCAGCTCACCAAGCTCTGTTCGGGGAAACACCATATATTTT. As protein: CASSPSSVRGNTIYF.

This clonotype was detected many times. The chain has TRBV28 and TRBJ1-5; TRBD1 matches 8 bases. This CDR3 region has 15 residues. Germline assignment: CDR1 MDHEN and CDR2 SYDVKM. V was pared by 3 bases and J by 5 bases, with 6 bases of the junction left unmatched. In DNA, the CDR3 is TGTGCCAGCAGTTTTGGGCAGGGGGCATATCAGCCCCAGCATTTT. Translated: CASSFGQGAYQPQHF. The full variable domain, with the rest looked up from reference TRBV28 and TRBJ1-5, is DVKVTQSSRYLVKRTGEKVFLECVQDMDHENMFWYRQDPGLGLRLIYFSYDVKMKEKGDIPEGYSVSREKKERFSLILESASTNQTSMYLCASSFGQGAYQPQHFGDGTRLSIL.

This clonotype came up many times. The V gene is TRBV28, the J gene TRBJ1-4; D ambiguous. Trimming took 4 bases from V and 0 from J, leaving 9 bases between them. The CDR3 contains 15 residues. Germline CDR1 is MDHEN and CDR2 is SYDVKM. The CDR3 coding sequence is TGTGCCAGCAGTTCCCCGGGCCCAACTAATGAAAAACTGTTTTTT. As protein: CASSSPGPTNEKLFF.

V and J are TRBV5-1 and TRBJ2-1; D gene uncertain. V lost 0 bases and J 7 bases, leaving 8 bases between the germline ends. This CDR3 region has 13 residues. From germline, CDR1 is SGHRS and CDR2 YFSETQ. This CDR3 is CASSLESGNEQFF. The CDR3 DNA follows: TGCGCCAGCAGCTTGGAGTCTGGGAATGAGCAGTTCTTC.

This clonotype was seen only a few times. J is TRBJ2-1 and V is TRBV30, with D uncertain. The germline CDR1 and CDR2 sequences are GTSNPN and SVGIG (reference sequence). Trimming took 3 bases from V and 12 from J, leaving 12 bases between them. This CDR3 is 11 amino acids long. CDR3 DNA sequence: TGTGCCTGGAGCGCCGCTTATGGGCAGTTCTTC. Protein: CAWSAAYGQFF.

The J gene is TRBJ2-7, the V gene TRBV27; a possible D gene is TRBD1 (5 bases). The CDR3 spans 13 residues. V gave up 4 bases and J gave up 5 bases, with 12 bases separating them. Germline V gives CDR1 MNHEY, CDR2 SMNVEV (reference sequence). The CDR3 coding sequence is TGTGCCAGCAGTTCATCCCAAGGGGACGAGCAGTACTTC. It translates to CASSSSQGDEQYF.

This clonotype was picked up a small number of times. One end of the junction varies from germline; a read error may be responsible. The gene calls are TRBV5-1 and TRBJ2-5; 9 bases map to TRBD2. The DNA end favors TRBJ2-1, so the J call may be wrong. The CDR3 spans 17 residues. Per the germline V gene, CDR1 is SGHRS and CDR2 is YFSETQ. CDR3 sequence: CASSLTPSGAANNGQFF. The CDR3 region has the DNA TGCGCCAGCAGCTTGACGCCTAGCGGGGCCGCGAACAATGGGCAGTTCTTC.

Concerning this clonotype: This is likely an artifact of a read error, given a far larger clone one base away. The chain uses TRBV2 and TRBJ1-1, with D tentatively TRBD1 (6 bases). The CDR3 extends over 12 amino acids. Germline CDR1 SNHLY, CDR2 FYNNEI. CDR3 loop: CTSSLGTGRAFF. The CDR3 coding sequence is TGTACCAGCAGCTTAGGTACAGGGAGAGCTTTCTTT.

This clonotype occurred many times. This chain joins TRBV5-4 and TRBJ2-1; 9 positions match TRBD2. V was clipped by 4 bases and J by 5 bases; unmatched bases: 10. The CDR3 consists of 16 residues. The germline V gene encodes CDR1 SGHNT and CDR2 YYREEE (reference sequence). CDR3 protein: CASSAYSWTSDNEQFF. The CDR3 DNA sequence: TGTGCCAGCAGCGCATACAGCTGGACTAGCGACAATGAGCAGTTCTTC.

This clonotype was detected many times. The chain employs TRBV28 and TRBJ2-7, with TRBD1 matching 8 bases. Unmatched junction bases numbered 8, after V lost 7 bases and J lost 3 bases. The V gene's germline CDR1 is MDHEN and CDR2 SYDVKM. The CDR3 extends over 14 amino acids. The CDR3 spells CASTEGQELYEQYF. As DNA, the CDR3 is TGTGCCAGCACGGAGGGACAGGAGCTCTACGAGCAGTACTTC.

The chain has TRBV4-1 and TRBJ2-7; 9 bases match TRBD2. V was pared by 1 base and J by 3 bases, with 7 bases of the junction left unmatched. The germline V gene encodes CDR1 MGHRA and CDR2 YSYEKL. The length of the CDR3 is 16 residues. The CDR3 coding sequence is TGCGCCAGCAGCCAAGGAGCGGGAGGAGGGAGCTACGAGCAGTACTTC. This encodes CASSQGAGGGSYEQYF.

The J gene is TRBJ2-5, the V gene TRBV18; the D is unclear. This CDR3 comprises 16 residues. V lost 0 bases, J lost 5 bases, and 16 bases lay in between. Germline V gene lookup returns CDR1 KGHSH and CDR2 LQKENI. The CDR3 nucleotides are TGTGCCAGCTCACCACCCCGGAACACCGGTGACGAGACCCAGTACTTC. It is translated as CASSPPRNTGDETQYF.